The next 2 T cell receptor beta chains were all read from a single sample in a study of OX40 agonist ivuxolimab in advanced cancers. Using immunoSEQ multiplex PCR, the repertoire was profiled, and TCRdb retains in-frame clones only, with some absent. The table shows about 64,000 clones, with approximately 90% occurring only once. The material was CD4+ or CD8+ T cells sorted from blood, obtained in a trial of the OX40 agonist ivuxolimab. The receptors here all came from an adult with an advanced solid tumor such as melanoma, head and neck, liver or kidney cancer.

In this sample, this clone turned up a few times. This chain's CDR3 is CASSFRQRTNTGELFF. CDR3 bases: TGTGCCAGCTCATTTCGCCAACGGACAAACACCGGGGAGCTGTTTTTT. J is TRBJ2-2 and V is TRBV18, with TRBD1 as a possible D gene (5 bases). V was cut by 5 bases and J by 2 bases, with 15 bases left in between. CDR1 and CDR2 (germline): KGHSH, LQKENI. This CDR3 comprises 16 residues. The full variable domain, completed using reference TRBV18 and TRBJ2-2, is NAGVMQNPRHLVRRRGQEARLRCSPMKGHSHVYWYRQLPEEGLKFMVYLQKENIIDESGMPKERFSAEFPKEGPSILRIQQVVRGDSAAYFCASSFRQRTNTGELFFGEGSRLTVL.

Only a few counts were recorded for this clone. Distinct nucleotide sequences in the sample also encode this CDR3. The chain recombines TRBV18 with TRBJ1-1; D is ambiguous. The CDR3 length is 14 residues. CDR1 is KGHSH and CDR2 is LQKENI in the germline V gene. Trimming shortened V by 1 base and J by 0 bases, and 6 bases separated the two germline ends. The CDR3 spells CASSPRILNTEAFF. As DNA, the CDR3 is TGTGCCAGCTCACCACGGATCTTGAACACTGAAGCTTTCTTT.